Listed below are T cell receptor beta chains from one sample, sequenced in a study of blood T cells in healthy people across ages. TCRdb redid the calling of the 5' RACE reads with MiXCR, one entry per CDR3 protein. The table includes about 320,000 distinct CDR3 sequences, 25% to 30% detected once. Sequencing was done on a sample of blood. The receptors originated from a woman between 65 and 79 years old in good health. Both conserved end residues are part of each CDR3. The D gene is left open where the match is weak. Not every row has a clone size; where given, it reads once, few, many or a size class.

clone_size	j_call	v_call	d_call	cdr3_aa	cdr3_nt
NA	TRBJ2-3	TRBV24-1	NA	CATSDSSDTQYF	TGTGCCACCAGTGATTCCTCAGACACGCAGTATTTT
NA	TRBJ1-5	TRBV6-1	NA	CASSGLSGRGDNQPQHF	TGTGCCAGCAGTGGACTCTCTGGGCGGGGCGACAATCAGCCCCAGCATTTT
NA	TRBJ2-5	TRBV20-1	NA	CSGYGPQETQYF	TGCAGTGGATACGGGCCCCAAGAGACCCAGTACTTC
few	TRBJ2-3	TRBV28	NA	CASREGQSTDTQYF	TGTGCCAGCAGGGAGGGACAGAGCACAGATACGCAGTATTTT
NA	TRBJ2-1	TRBV29-1	TRBD2	CSVENPPGSGAYNEQFF	TGCAGCGTTGAAAACCCGCCTGGTAGCGGGGCTTACAATGAGCAGTTCTTC
NA	TRBJ2-7	TRBV27	NA	CASAPGVSKHYEQYF	TGTGCCAGCGCCCCGGGAGTCTCAAAGCACTACGAGCAGTACTTC
NA	TRBJ1-2	TRBV6-5	TRBD1	CASSYRGTGYGYTF	TGTGCCAGCAGTTATAGGGGGACAGGCTATGGCTACACCTTC
few	TRBJ1-1	TRBV7-9	NA	CASSFGLNTEAFF	TGTGCCAGCAGCTTCGGGCTGAACACTGAAGCTTTCTTT
many	TRBJ2-1	TRBV18	NA	CASSPFNAPEPYNEQFF	TGTGCCAGCTCACCATTCAATGCGCCGGAACCGTACAATGAGCAGTTCTTC
many	TRBJ2-1	TRBV12-3/TRBV12-4	NA	CASSPSRDLLAQFF	TGTGCCAGCAGCCCCTCCCGGGACTTATTGGCGCAGTTCTTC
NA	TRBJ2-1	TRBV4-2	NA	CASSQALARHNEQFF	TGTGCCAGCAGCCAAGCACTAGCCCGGCACAATGAGCAGTTCTTC
NA	TRBJ1-1	TRBV7-9	NA	CASSPGGTEAFF	TGTGCCAGCAGCCCGGGGGGCACTGAAGCTTTCTTT
NA	TRBJ1-5	TRBV28	NA	CASSLFNTGNQPQHF	TGTGCCAGCAGTTTATTCAATACAGGGAATCAGCCCCAGCATTTT
NA	TRBJ2-1	TRBV20-1	TRBD1	CSANDRGAGQSSYNEQFF	TGCAGTGCAAACGACAGGGGCGCCGGGCAAAGCTCCTACAATGAGCAGTTCTTC
few	TRBJ2-7	TRBV7-8	TRBD2	CASSSPEAGVSYEQYF	TGTGCCAGCAGCTCACCTGAAGCGGGGGTTTCCTACGAGCAGTACTTC
few	TRBJ2-5	TRBV5-1	NA	CASSLALDSGQETQYF	TGCGCCAGCAGCTTGGCCTTAGACAGTGGACAAGAGACCCAGTACTTC
few	TRBJ2-5	TRBV20-1	NA	CSNGGRGDETQYF	TGCAGTAACGGTGGAAGAGGGGATGAGACCCAGTACTTC
NA	TRBJ2-1	TRBV29-1	NA	CGVEVALTYNEQFF	TGCGGCGTTGAAGTGGCTTTAACCTACAATGAGCAGTTCTTC
few	TRBJ2-1	TRBV28	TRBD1	CASGSYGTGVYEQFF	TGTGCCAGCGGTTCTTACGGGACAGGTGTGTATGAGCAGTTCTTC
NA	TRBJ1-6	TRBV5-6	NA	CASWGGSNSPLHF	TGTGCCAGCTGGGGAGGATCTAATTCACCCCTCCACTTT
many	TRBJ1-4	TRBV3-1	NA	CASSQAGGDEKLFF	TGTGCCAGCAGCCAAGCTGGCGGGGATGAAAAACTGTTTTTT
NA	TRBJ2-5	TRBV6-2/TRBV6-3	NA	CASRPTSSETQYF	TGTGCCAGCAGGCCAACTAGTTCAGAGACCCAGTACTTC
NA	TRBJ2-6	TRBV6-2/TRBV6-3	TRBD2	CASSYQGLAGTGANVLTF	TGTGCCAGCAGTTACCAGGGACTAGCGGGAACAGGGGCCAACGTCCTGACTTTC
NA	TRBJ2-1	TRBV9	NA	CASSARRDFVNNEQFF	TGTGCCAGCAGCGCCCGCCGGGACTTTGTAAACAATGAGCAGTTCTTC
NA	TRBJ1-1	TRBV5-1	NA	CASTSGPRGRNTEAFF	TGCGCCAGCACCAGTGGGCCTCGGGGGCGGAACACTGAAGCTTTCTTT
NA	TRBJ2-7	TRBV7-9	TRBD2	CASSLEWTSGRGSEQYF	TGTGCCAGCAGCTTAGAGTGGACTAGCGGGAGAGGGTCCGAGCAGTACTTC
many	TRBJ2-5	TRBV7-2	NA	CASSLSETQYF	TGTGCCAGCAGCTTATCAGAGACCCAGTACTTC
NA	TRBJ2-3	TRBV2	TRBD1	CASSFGTVTTDTQYF	TGTGCCAGCAGTTTCGGGACAGTAACCACAGATACGCAGTATTTT
few	TRBJ1-2	TRBV9	NA	CASSGRWGYTF	TGTGCCAGCAGCGGAAGGTGGGGCTACACCTTC
many	TRBJ2-1	TRBV29-1	TRBD2	CSVESFLEWEGLNEQFF	TGCAGCGTTGAGAGTTTCTTGGAGTGGGAGGGCCTCAATGAGCAGTTCTTC
NA	TRBJ1-1	TRBV29-1	TRBD1	CSTSTGTEAFF	TGCAGCACCTCGACAGGGACTGAAGCTTTCTTT
few	TRBJ2-7	TRBV3-1	NA	CASSQDPTGREQYF	TGTGCCAGCAGCCAAGATCCGACAGGACGGGAGCAGTACTTC
many	TRBJ2-5	TRBV28	TRBD1	CASSSATDRVLETQYF	TGTGCCAGCAGTTCCGCCACGGACAGGGTGTTGGAGACCCAGTACTTC
NA	TRBJ2-5	TRBV7-7	NA	CASSPTDHRGERFF	TGTGCTAGCAGTCCAACAGACCATCGGGGTGAGCGGTTCTTC
NA	TRBJ2-7	TRBV11-2	TRBD1	CASSYPGTGVNEQYF	TGTGCCAGCAGCTACCCCGGGACAGGGGTCAACGAGCAGTACTTC
once	TRBJ2-3	TRBV6-2/TRBV6-3	NA	CASSYSSERTDTQYF	TGTGCCAGCAGTTACTCTAGCGAGCGTACAGATACGCAGTATTTT
many	TRBJ1-2	TRBV7-2	NA	CASRRGGDYGYTF	TGTGCATCCCGTCGGGGGGGCGACTATGGCTACACCTTC
few	TRBJ2-7	TRBV27	NA	CASRVVGSYEQYF	TGTGCCAGCAGAGTCGTGGGCTCCTACGAGCAGTACTTC
NA	TRBJ2-7	TRBV27	NA	CASSTTSSYEQYF	TGTGCCAGCAGTACGACTAGCTCCTACGAGCAGTACTTC
few	TRBJ2-5	TRBV6-5	NA	CASSRDLGGHLYF	TGTGCCAGCAGTCGGGACCTCGGGGGCCACCTGTACTTC
NA	TRBJ1-1	TRBV2	NA	CASSEVGTEAFF	TGTGCCAGCAGTGAAGTTGGAACTGAAGCTTTCTTT